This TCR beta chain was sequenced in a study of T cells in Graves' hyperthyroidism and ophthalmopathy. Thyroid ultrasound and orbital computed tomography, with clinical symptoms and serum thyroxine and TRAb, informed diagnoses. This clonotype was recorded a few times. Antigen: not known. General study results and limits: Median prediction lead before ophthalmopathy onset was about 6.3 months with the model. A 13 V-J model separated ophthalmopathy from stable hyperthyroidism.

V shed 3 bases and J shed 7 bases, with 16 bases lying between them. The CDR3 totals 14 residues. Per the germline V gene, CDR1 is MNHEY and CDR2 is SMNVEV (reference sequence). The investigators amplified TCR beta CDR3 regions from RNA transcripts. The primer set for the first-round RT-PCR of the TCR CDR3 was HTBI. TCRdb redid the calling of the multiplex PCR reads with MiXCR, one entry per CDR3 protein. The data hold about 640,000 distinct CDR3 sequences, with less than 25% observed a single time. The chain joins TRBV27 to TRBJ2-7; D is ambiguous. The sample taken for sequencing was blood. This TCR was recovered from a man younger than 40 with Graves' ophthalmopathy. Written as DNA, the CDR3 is TGTGCCAGCAGTTTGACTCGGCGGACCGGGGAGCAGTACTTC. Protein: CASSLTRRTGEQYF.